This entry lists 27 T cell receptor beta chains sequenced from one sample in a study of tumor-infiltrating lymphocytes in primary liver carcinoma. The template, 500 ng total RNA, yielded TCR beta cDNA made with a constant-region primer. Three nested multiplex PCR rounds of slightly modified ARM-PCR generated TCR beta libraries. A C-beta reverse primer was combined with TRBV1-TRBV30 forward primers in the first two PCR rounds, and each round had 10 cycles. Via MiXCR, TCRdb re-called the multiplex PCR reads, giving one row per CDR3 protein. The sample lists under 150,000 distinct CDR3 sequences; around 70% were seen once. Extraction of RNA together with DNA used about 18-30 mg of unsorted bulk tissue. Sequencing was done on a sample of tumor-adjacent normal liver tissue. The receptors derive from a woman aged 60-70 years with primary liver carcinoma and hepatitis B virus infection.

In the case of this clonotype: Germline is not matched at one junction end, which may reflect a read error. The chain carries TRBV11-2 and TRBJ2-2, with no clear D. Germline lookup yields CDR1 SGHAT and CDR2 FQNNGV. The CDR3 spans 16 residues. The chain's CDR3 is CANSDGRNMNTGELFF. The CDR3 DNA is TGTGCCAACAGCGACGGACGCAACATGAACACAGGGGAGCTGTTTTTT. Based on the CDR3 plus reference TRBV11-2 and TRBJ2-2, the full variable domain is EAGVAQSPRYKIIEKRQSVAFWCNPISGHATLYWYQQILGQGPKLLIQFQNNGVVDDSQLPKDRFSAERLKGVDSTLKIQPAKLEDSAVYLCANSDGRNMNTGELFFGEGSRLTVL.

Concerning this clonotype: A much larger clone differs from this one at a single base, so this may be a read error. The genes are TRBV5-1 and TRBJ2-4; TRBD2 agrees at 14 bases. The CDR3 is 17 residues long. Germline values: CDR1 SGHRS, CDR2 YFSETQ. CDR3 nucleotides: TGCGCCGGCAGCATTCCGGGACTAGCGGGAGAGCGGAACATTCAGTACTTC. Translation: CAGSIPGLAGERNIQYF.

The sample holds a few counts of this clonotype. A much larger clone differs by one base, so this may be a read error. The chain joins TRBV28 to TRBJ1-3, with D possibly matching TRBD1 (6 bases). CDR3 length: 19 amino acids. Germline CDR1 reads MDHEN; CDR2 reads SYDVKM. The DNA for the CDR3 is TGTGCCAGCAGTTTTCGGGGGGTCCGAAGAGGGGGAGATGGAGACACCATATATTTT. It specifies CASSFRGVRRGGDGDTIYF.

As concerns this clonotype: This may be a read error, as it is one base from a much larger clone. Since the CDR3 does not end with the conserved phenylalanine or tryptophan, this likely comes from a read error. The CDR3 region is CASSPGFGEQYL. CDR3 nucleotide sequence: TGTGCCAGCAGCCCGGGGTTCGGCGAGCAGTACTTG. This chain connects TRBV14 to TRBJ2-7; D perhaps matches TRBD2 (5 bases). Trimming shortened V by 4 bases and J by 6 bases, and 10 bases separated the two germline ends. The V gene's germline CDR1 is SGHDN and CDR2 FVKESK. This CDR3 region has 12 residues.

As regards this clonotype: Just one base apart from a much larger clone, this may be a read error. The genes are TRBV28 and TRBJ2-6; D uncertain. Per the germline V gene, CDR1 is MDHEN and CDR2 is SYDVKM. Trimming cost V 8 bases and J 3 bases, with 20 bases left between them. The CDR3 spans 17 residues. The CDR3 reads CASRRIGVLIGANVLTF. The CDR3 DNA follows: TGTGCCAGCCGTAGAATTGGGGTCTTGATTGGGGCCAACGTCCTGACTTTC.

At least ten counts were recorded for this clonotype. One junction end disagrees with the germline gene, perhaps due to a read error. CDR3 loop: CASSEGVGTGELFF. The CDR3 region has the DNA TGTGCCAGCAGCGAAGGGGTGGGAACCGGGGAGCTGTTTTTT. This chain connects TRBV6-1 to TRBJ2-2; D is possibly TRBD1 (5 bases). Germline V gene lookup returns CDR1 MNHNS and CDR2 SASEGT. This CDR3 region has 14 residues.

This clonotype was observed at least ten times. The genes are TRBV7-9 and TRBJ2-3; 7 bases fit TRBD2. The CDR3 is 13 amino acids. The J segment lost 7 bases and the V segment lost 4 bases, leaving 5 bases of the junction unmatched. Germline CDR1 SEHNR, CDR2 FQNEAQ (reference sequence). The CDR3 protein is CASSSTSVNTQYF. As DNA, the CDR3 is TGTGCCAGCAGCTCCACTAGCGTAAATACGCAGTATTTT.

Concerning this clonotype: At one of its ends the junction is not consistent with the germline gene, which may arise from a read error. V gene TRBV5-6 combines with J gene TRBJ1-5, with 10 bases lining up with TRBD1. CDR1 and CDR2 (germline): SGHDT, YYEEEE. The CDR3 runs to 16 residues. This CDR3 is CASSLAGTGDNEPQHF. Here the CDR3 DNA reads TGTGCCAGCAGCTTGGCTGGGACAGGGGACAATGAGCCCCAGCATTTT.

In regard to this clonotype: A single base separates this from a much larger clone, so it may be a read error. The chain carries TRBV12-5 and TRBJ2-5; 13 bases are shared with TRBD2. The CDR3 has 18 amino acids. Germline lookup yields CDR1 LGHNT and CDR2 FRNRAP. CDR3 residues: CASGPGRTSGGLGEIQYF. For the CDR3, the DNA is TGTGCTAGTGGTCCGGGGCGGACTAGCGGGGGATTAGGAGAGATCCAGTACTTC.

This chain connects TRBV28 to TRBJ2-1; 8 nucleotides line up with TRBD2. CDR1 is MDHEN, CDR2 SYDVKM, per germline. V shed 5 bases and J 4 bases; nucleotides not matched to a gene: 7. This CDR3 has 15 residues. Here the CDR3 DNA reads TGTGCCAGCAGTCCCCGGCGGGAGGTATACAATGAGCAGTTCTTC. Its translation is CASSPRREVYNEQFF.

As regards this clonotype: Germline and junction disagree at one end, which may indicate a read error. CDR3: CASTLILLSRGALGTGAFF. For the CDR3, the DNA is TGTGCCAGTACCCTTATCTTACTCAGCAGGGGGGCGTTGGGCACTGGAGCTTTCTTT. V is TRBV12-3 or TRBV12-4 and J is TRBJ1-1; 7 bases align to TRBD1. The CDR3 has 19 residues.

Details on this clonotype: One end of the junction is discordant with germline, which a read error may explain. The V gene is TRBV28, the J gene TRBJ2-2, with TRBD1 matching 7 bases. The length of the CDR3 is 20 residues. In germline, CDR1 is MDHEN, CDR2 SYDVKM. In nucleotides, the CDR3 is TGTGCCGGCAGTTTAAGAAGGGGGCGGCGGACGAACATGAACACCGGGGAGCTGTTTTTT. Translating it yields CAGSLRRGRRTNMNTGELFF.

This chain uses TRBV5-4 with TRBJ2-3; no clear D. Per the germline V gene, CDR1 is SGHNT and CDR2 is YYREEE (reference sequence). The CDR3 totals 16 residues. V shed 0 bases and J shed 5 bases, with 16 bases lying between them. CDR3 in amino acids: CASSLGVRHYIDTQYF. The CDR3 DNA reads TGTGCCAGCAGCTTGGGGGTACGACACTACATAGATACGCAGTATTTT.

A note on this clonotype: This may arise from a read error, as a much more abundant clone is one base away. This rearrangement joins TRBV7-9 to TRBJ2-3; D is ambiguous. Germline loops: CDR1 SEHNR, CDR2 FQNEAQ (reference sequence). The CDR3 consists of 15 residues. This CDR3 reads CASSLASQPTETQYF. Here the CDR3 DNA reads TGTGCCAGCAGCTTAGCGTCGCAGCCTACAGAAACGCAGTATTTT.

This clonotype was detected many times. The chain employs TRBV7-9 and TRBJ1-3; D may be TRBD1 (5 bases). CDR1 is SEHNR and CDR2 is FQNEAQ in the germline V gene (reference sequence). V dropped 0 bases and J dropped 6 bases, with 15 bases sitting between them. The CDR3 runs 16 residues. For the CDR3, the DNA is TGTGCCAGCAGCTTAGCCGGGACTATACAAGAAAACACCATATATTTT. Encoded protein: CASSLAGTIQENTIYF.

Concerning this clonotype: Mismatch with germline at one junction end may stem from a read error. The chain has TRBV4-1 and TRBJ1-1; D is ambiguous. This CDR3 contains 16 residues. CDR1 is MGHRA, CDR2 YSYEKL, per germline. CDR3 sequence (DNA): TGCGCCGGCAGCCAAGATGGGCAGTTCATGAACACTGAAGCTTTCTTT. It encodes CAGSQDGQFMNTEAFF.

Many counts were recorded for this clonotype. The CDR3 nucleotides are TGTGCCAGCTGCACCCGGGGGGAGAACACTGAAGCTTTCTTT. Translated, it gives CASCTRGENTEAFF. The V call is TRBV12-3 or TRBV12-4, the J call TRBJ1-1; a weak D match, TRBD1 (5 bases). This CDR3 contains 14 residues. With 8 bases removed from V and 1 base from J, the gap between germline ends came to 14 bases.

The chain combines TRBV18 with TRBJ2-7; D possibly matches TRBD1 or TRBD2 (5 bases each). CDR1 and CDR2 (germline): KGHSH, LQKENI. The V gene lost 1 base and the J gene lost 6 bases, with 16 bases spanning the gap. The CDR3 extends over 15 amino acids. The CDR3 sequence is CASSPRRGALGEQYF. The CDR3 DNA follows: TGTGCCAGCTCACCACGTCGAGGGGCGCTGGGCGAGCAGTACTTC.

In the case of this clonotype: With a much larger clone just one base away, this may be a read error. The chain links TRBV5-1 to TRBJ2-2, with a tentative D call TRBD1 (5 bases). Trimming shortened V by 0 bases and J by 5 bases, and 14 bases separated the two germline ends. The CDR3 loop spans 16 amino acids. The germline V gene encodes CDR1 SGHRS and CDR2 YFSETQ. The DNA for the CDR3 is TGCGCCAGCAGCTTGGCCTTGGCAGGGCGAACCGGGGAGCTGTTTTTT. It codes for CASSLALAGRTGELFF.

To note about this clonotype: Lacking the conserved final phenylalanine or tryptophan, this CDR3 likely reflects a read error. The DNA is left out, because the CDR3 cannot be placed on it with certainty; the CDR3 is given as TCRdb lists it. This CDR3 is CASSLPHEQFS. This chain uses TRBV28 with TRBJ2-1; the table's D call, TRBD1, has no DNA check behind it. A total of 11 residues make up the CDR3, ends included. The germline V gene has CDR1 MDHEN and CDR2 SYDVKM.

A note on this clonotype: An end of the junction differs from the germline gene, which may be a read error. The DNA for the CDR3 is TGTGCCAGCTGCCGTGCGGGGACTAGCGGTGACAATGAGCGGTTCTTC. Translating gives CASCRAGTSGDNERFF. The gene calls are TRBV7-6 and TRBJ2-1; TRBD2 matches 11 bases. The CDR3 is 16 residues long. Germline V gene lookup returns CDR1 SGHVS and CDR2 FNYEAQ.

This clonotype was recorded at least ten times. The rearrangement links TRBV4-2 to TRBJ2-7; D is uncertain. This CDR3 has 15 amino acids. The germline gives CDR1 LGHNA, CDR2 YNFKEQ. The V gene lost 6 bases and the J gene lost 4 bases, with 19 bases spanning the gap. CDR3 loop: CASSVDREMPYEQYF. The CDR3 DNA reads TGTGCCAGCAGTGTAGACCGAGAAATGCCTTACGAGCAGTACTTC.

This clonotype was detected only a few times. This sequence may be a read error, since a much larger clone differs from it by one base. The chain recombines TRBV6-1 with TRBJ1-1; D is perhaps TRBD1 (5 bases). Germline loops: CDR1 MNHNS, CDR2 SASEGT. This CDR3 is 12 amino acids long. The CDR3 loop is CASAGGGTETFF. As DNA, the CDR3 is TGTGCCAGCGCGGGCGGGGGTACTGAAACTTTCTTT.

This clonotype was detected many times. The chain uses TRBV5-6 and TRBJ2-7; 14 bases align to TRBD2. This CDR3 has 17 amino acids. Germline values: CDR1 SGHDT, CDR2 YYEEEE. J lost 1 base, V lost 3 bases, and 6 bases had no gene match. In DNA form, the CDR3 reads TGTGCCAGCAGCTCGGGACTAGCGGGAGTCGGGTCCTACGAGCAGTACTTC. This translates into CASSSGLAGVGSYEQYF.

A word on this clonotype: Because the CDR3 is missing its conserved closing phenylalanine or tryptophan, this is likely a read error. The chain has TRBV5-4 and TRBJ1-1; no reliable D call. Germline V gene sequence: CDR1 SGHNT, CDR2 YYREEE (reference sequence). This CDR3 has 14 amino acids. The CDR3 here is CVSSLRYLNTEAFL. For the CDR3, the DNA is TGTGTCAGCAGCTTGAGGTACTTGAACACTGAAGCTTTCCTT.

This clonotype was recorded many times. The V call is TRBV28, the J call TRBJ2-7; no definite D call. The CDR3 length is 11 residues. The V end was cut by 5 bases, the J end by 6 bases, with 8 bases between. The germline gives CDR1 MDHEN, CDR2 SYDVKM. The CDR3 DNA reads as TGTGCCAGCAGTATAGGATCCGAGCAGTACTTC. The encoded protein is CASSIGSEQYF.

In regard to this clonotype: At one end, the junction sequence differs from germline, possibly due to a read error. V is TRBV5-4 and J is TRBJ1-1; no clear D gene. The germline V gene encodes CDR1 SGHNT and CDR2 YYREEE (reference sequence). This CDR3 has 12 amino acids. CDR3 DNA: TGTACCAGCAGCTTGGTGAACACTGAAGCTTTCTTT. Translated, it gives CTSSLVNTEAFF.